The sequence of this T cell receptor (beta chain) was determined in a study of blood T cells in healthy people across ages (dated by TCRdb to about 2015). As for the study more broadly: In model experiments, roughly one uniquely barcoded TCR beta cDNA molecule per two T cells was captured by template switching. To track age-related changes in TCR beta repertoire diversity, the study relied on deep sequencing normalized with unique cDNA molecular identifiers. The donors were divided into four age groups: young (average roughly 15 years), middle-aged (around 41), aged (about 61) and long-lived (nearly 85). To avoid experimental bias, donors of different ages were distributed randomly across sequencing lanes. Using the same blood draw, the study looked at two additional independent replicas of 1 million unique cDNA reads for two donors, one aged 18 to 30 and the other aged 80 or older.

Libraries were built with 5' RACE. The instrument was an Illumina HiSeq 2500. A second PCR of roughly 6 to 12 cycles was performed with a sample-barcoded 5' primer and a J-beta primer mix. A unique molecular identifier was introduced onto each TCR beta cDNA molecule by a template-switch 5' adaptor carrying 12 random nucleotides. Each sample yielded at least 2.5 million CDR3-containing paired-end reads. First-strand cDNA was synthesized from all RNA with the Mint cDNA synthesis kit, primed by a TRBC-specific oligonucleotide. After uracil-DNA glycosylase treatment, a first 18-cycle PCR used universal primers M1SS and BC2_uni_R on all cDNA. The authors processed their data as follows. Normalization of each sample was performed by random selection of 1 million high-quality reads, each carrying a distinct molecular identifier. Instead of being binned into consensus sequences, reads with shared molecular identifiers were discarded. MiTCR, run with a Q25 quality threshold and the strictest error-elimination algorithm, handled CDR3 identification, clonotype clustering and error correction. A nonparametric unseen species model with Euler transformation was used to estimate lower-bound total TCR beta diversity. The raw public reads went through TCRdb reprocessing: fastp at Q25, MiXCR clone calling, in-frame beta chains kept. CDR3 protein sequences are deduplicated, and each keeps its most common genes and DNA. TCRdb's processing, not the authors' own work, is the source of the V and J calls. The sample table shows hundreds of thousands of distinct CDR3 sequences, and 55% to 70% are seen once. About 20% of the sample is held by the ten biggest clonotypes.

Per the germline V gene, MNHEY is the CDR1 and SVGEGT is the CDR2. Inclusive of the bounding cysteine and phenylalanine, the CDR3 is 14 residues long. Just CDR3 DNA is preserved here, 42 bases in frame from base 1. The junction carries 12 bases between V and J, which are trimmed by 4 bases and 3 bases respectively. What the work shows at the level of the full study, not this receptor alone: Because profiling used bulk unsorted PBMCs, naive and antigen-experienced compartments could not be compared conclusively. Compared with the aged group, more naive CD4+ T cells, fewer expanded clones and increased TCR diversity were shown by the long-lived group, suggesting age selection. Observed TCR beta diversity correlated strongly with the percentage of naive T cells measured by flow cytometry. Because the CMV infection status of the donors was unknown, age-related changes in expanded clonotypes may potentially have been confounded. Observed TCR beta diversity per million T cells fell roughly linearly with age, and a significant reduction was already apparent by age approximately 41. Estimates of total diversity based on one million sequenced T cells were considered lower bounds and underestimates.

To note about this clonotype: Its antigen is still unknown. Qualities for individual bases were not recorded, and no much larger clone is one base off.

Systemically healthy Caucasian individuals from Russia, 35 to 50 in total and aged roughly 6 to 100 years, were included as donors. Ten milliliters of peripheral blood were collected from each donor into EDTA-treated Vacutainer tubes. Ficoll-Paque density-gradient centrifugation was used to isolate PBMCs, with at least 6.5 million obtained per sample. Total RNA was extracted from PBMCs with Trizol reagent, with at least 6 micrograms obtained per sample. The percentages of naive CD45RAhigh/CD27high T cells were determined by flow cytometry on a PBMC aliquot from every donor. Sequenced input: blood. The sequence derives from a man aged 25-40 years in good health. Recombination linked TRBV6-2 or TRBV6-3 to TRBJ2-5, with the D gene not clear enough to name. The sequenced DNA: TGTGCCAGCAGTTCGGGCCGGCCGAAAGAGACCCAGTACTTC. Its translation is CASSSGRPKETQYF.